The source of this T cell receptor (beta chain) is a study of OX40 agonist ivuxolimab in advanced cancers. With regard to the full study: The costimulatory receptor OX40 (CD134) was targeted by ivuxolimab, a fully human IgG2 agonistic monoclonal antibody. The point of sequencing TCRbeta in the periphery was to test whether ivuxolimab changed TCR sequence diversity and drove clonal T-cell expansion. In the dose-escalation cohort, 75% to 85% of patients were male, and the mean age was 60 years with a range of roughly 23 to 90. The paper describes the monotherapy dose-escalation part (N ≈ 50 patients) of the phase I trial of ivuxolimab. Intravenous ivuxolimab was administered to patients every 2 weeks at six dose levels: 0.01, 0.1, 0.3, 1.5, 3 and 10 mg/kg. Of the approximately 50 dose-escalation patients, hepatocellular carcinoma was present in approximately 20, melanoma in approximately 15, renal cell carcinoma in 9 and head and neck cancer in 9. Three dose-escalation patients achieved partial responses, one with hepatocellular carcinoma and two with cutaneous melanoma. Prior anti-PD-1, anti-PD-L1 or anti-CTLA-4 therapy was permitted, and less than 45% of dose-escalation patients had received checkpoint inhibitors. Results and caveats for the whole study, not just this receptor: In the 0.1-3.0 mg/kg groups, partial responders had among the lowest normalized peripheral clonal expansion, particularly in CD8+ T cells. After ivuxolimab, CD8+ T cells had more expanded clones than CD4+ T cells on average. Clonal expansion of both CD4+ and CD8+ blood T cells was observed from baseline to week 6 at doses 0.1 to 3.0 mg/kg. Low levels of normalized T-cell clonal expansion were also shown by some nonresponding patients. The antigen specificity of the clonally expanded peripheral T cells was not determined.

To sequence the TCRbeta CDR3 region, genomic DNA was isolated from the sorted cells. The immunoSEQ Assay was used to sequence the TCRbeta CDR3 regions. TCRdb retrieved this table from immuneACCESS and kept in-frame rearrangements only. Not all clones are present; in checked studies, unresolved V genes account for under half, and no reason is known for the remainder. This sample comprises 65,000 to 95,000 clones, about 90% of them detected only once. Together, the top ten hold 0.5% to 0.6% of the sample. Patients with autoimmune disease history or receiving systemic immunosuppression were excluded from the trial. Peripheral blood for TCR sequencing was collected from all dose cohorts at baseline, on cycle 4 day 1, and on cycle 7 day 1. Samples came from an open-label, multicenter, first-in-human phase I dose-escalation trial of ivuxolimab. The trial enrolled adults with locally advanced or metastatic head and neck squamous cell, hepatocellular, melanoma or renal cell carcinoma. Before TCR sequencing, CD4+ T cells and CD8+ T cells were sorted from peripheral blood as separate populations.

With regard to this clone: There is no known antigen for this receptor. One base away there is no much larger clone; base qualities are not given.

Sequenced material: CD4+ or CD8+ T cells sorted from blood, taken in a trial of the OX40 agonist ivuxolimab. The receptor was derived from an adult with an advanced solid tumor such as melanoma, head and neck, liver or kidney cancer.

CDR3 sequence: CASSVTSGTLYGYTF. The DNA is as follows: TGTGCCAGCAGCGTAACCTCCGGGACACTCTATGGCTACACCTTC. In this chain, TRBV9 is recombined with TRBJ1-2; TRBD1 is a possible D gene, resting on 6 matching bases. The germline V gene yields SGDLS for CDR1 and YYNGEE for CDR2. From the cysteine through the phenylalanine, the CDR3 covers 15 amino acids. This entry keeps only the CDR3 DNA: 45 bases, framed from base 1. V drops 1 base and J drops 4 bases, leaving 14 bases in between.